Shown below are 15 T cell receptor beta chains from a single sample sequenced in a study of spatial heterogeneity in lung cancer. Time point defined: sample taken at primary tumor resection. A single record per CDR3 protein comes from TCRdb applying MiXCR to the 5' RACE reads. The sample holds tens of thousands of distinct CDR3 sequences, about 12% seen once. Material: PBMCs, obtained at surgery. These receptors were taken from a male donor with early-stage non-small cell lung cancer.

The V and J genes are TRBV7-2 and TRBJ2-1, with D perhaps matching TRBD2 (7 bases). Germline V CDR1 and CDR2: SGHTA, FQGNSA. The CDR3 has 15 amino acids. V lost 3 bases and J 4 bases, leaving 13 bases between the germline ends. The CDR3 DNA follows: TGTGCCAGCAGCTTCAACGGGGGGCATTACAATGAGCAGTTCTTC. Encoded protein: CASSFNGGHYNEQFF. Looking up the rest from reference TRBV7-2 and TRBJ2-1 gives the full variable domain: GAGVSQSPSNKVTEKGKDVELRCDPISGHTALYWYRQSLGQGLEFLIYFQGNSAPDKSGLPSDRFSAERTGGSVSTLTIQRTQQEDSAVYLCASSFNGGHYNEQFFGPGTRLTVL.

This clonotype was picked up many times. This chain joins TRBV20-1 and TRBJ1-5; perhaps TRBD1 as D (6 bases). The V end lost 4 bases, the J end lost 6 bases, and 10 bases lay between the germline ends. Germline CDR1 is DFQATT and CDR2 is SNEGSKA (reference sequence). The CDR3 covers 12 residues. As DNA, the CDR3 is TGCAGTGCTATGGGGGGGGCTCAGCCCCAGCATTTT. Residues: CSAMGGAQPQHF.

The J gene is TRBJ2-3, the V gene TRBV6-2 or TRBV6-3, with 14 bases identical to TRBD2. The ends lost 5 bases at V and 5 bases at J; junction bases unmatched: 12. This CDR3 spans 18 amino acids. Germline CDR1 MNHEY, CDR2 SVGEGT. CDR3 sequence reads: CASSRDGLAGGMEDTQYF. The CDR3 DNA sequence: TGTGCCAGCAGTCGCGACGGACTAGCGGGAGGTATGGAAGATACGCAGTATTTT.

This clonotype was counted at least ten times. The gene calls are TRBV28 and TRBJ2-7, with unresolved D. Per the germline V gene, CDR1 is MDHEN and CDR2 is SYDVKM. The V and J ends lost 6 bases and 0 bases respectively, with 3 bases between them. This CDR3 contains 11 residues. CDR3 in DNA: TGTGCCAGCAGCATCTCCTACGAGCAGTACTTC. Protein product: CASSISYEQYF.

The rearrangement uses TRBV7-2 and TRBJ2-7; weak D call: TRBD1 (6 bases). Germline values: CDR1 SGHTA, CDR2 FQGNSA. This CDR3 has 15 amino acids. Trimming removed 5 bases at V and 4 bases at J, with 18 bases between. In nucleotides, the CDR3 is TGTGCCAGCAGCCCAAATCTGGGGGCAACGTACGAGCAGTACTTC. As protein: CASSPNLGATYEQYF. Based on the CDR3 plus reference TRBV7-2 and TRBJ2-7, the full variable domain is GAGVSQSPSNKVTEKGKDVELRCDPISGHTALYWYRQSLGQGLEFLIYFQGNSAPDKSGLPSDRFSAERTGGSVSTLTIQRTQQEDSAVYLCASSPNLGATYEQYFGPGTRLTVT.

For the CDR3, the DNA is TGTGCCAGCAGCCAAGATCTCGCCACCGGGGAGCTGTTTTTT. This gives the protein CASSQDLATGELFF. The genes are TRBV14 and TRBJ2-2; D unclear. This CDR3 is built from 14 residues. CDR1 SGHDN and CDR2 FVKESK come from the germline V gene. V was cut by 0 bases and J by 4 bases, with 6 bases left in between.

This chain connects TRBV28 to TRBJ1-2; D gene uncertain. Germline CDR1 MDHEN, CDR2 SYDVKM. The ends were cut back, 2 bases at V and 4 bases at J, with 14 bases in the middle. CDR3 length equals 15 residues. CDR3 coding DNA: TGTGCCAGCAGTTTACCCCGAGAGGCAACCTATGGCTACACCTTC. Its protein product is CASSLPREATYGYTF.

The rearrangement links TRBV2 to TRBJ2-7; D is undetermined. CDR1 and CDR2 (germline): SNHLY, FYNNEI. This CDR3 spans 12 amino acids. The V gene lost 2 bases and the J gene lost 2 bases, with 4 bases spanning the gap. CDR3 nucleotides: TGTGCCAGCAGTGAATTGGCCTACGAGCAGTACTTC. Protein product: CASSELAYEQYF.

In this sample, this clonotype turned up a few times. This chain links TRBV4-2 with TRBJ2-3; 9 positions match TRBD2. The germline V gene encodes CDR1 LGHNA and CDR2 YNFKEQ. With V trimmed by 2 bases and J by 1 base, 1 base remained unmatched. The CDR3 loop spans 15 amino acids. CDR3 in amino acids: CASSQKRGGTDTQYF. CDR3 nucleotides: TGTGCCAGCAGCCAAAAGCGGGGGGGCACAGATACGCAGTATTTT.

The table lists this clonotype with many counts. The chain recombines TRBV20-1 with TRBJ2-1, with TRBD1 matching 7 bases. With 7 bases clipped from V and 2 bases from J, the junction kept 8 bases outside the gene matches. CDR3 size: 14 residues. Germline V gene data show CDR1 as DFQATT and CDR2 as SNEGSKA (reference sequence). DNA of the CDR3: TGCAGTGATACTAGGGACAGACCCTACAATGAGCAGTTCTTC. This gives the protein CSDTRDRPYNEQFF.

The rearrangement links TRBV13 to TRBJ2-1, with unresolved D. CDR1 is PRHDT, CDR2 FYEKMQ, per germline (reference sequence). Between the trimmed V and J ends, which lost 1 base and 9 bases, there was a span of 16 bases. The CDR3 consists of 15 residues. As DNA, the CDR3 is TGTGCCAGCAGCTTAGTATTCGGCCGGCTAGGTGAGCAGTTCTTC. Amino acids: CASSLVFGRLGEQFF.

The J gene is TRBJ1-2, the V gene TRBV5-4; 7 bases match TRBD1. This CDR3 is 15 amino acids long. Germline V gene data show CDR1 as SGHNT and CDR2 as YYREEE (reference sequence). V dropped 3 bases and J dropped 1; count of bases not matched to a gene: 6. CDR3 coding DNA: TGTGCCAGCAGCTCCGGACAGGAAATTAACTATGGCTACACCTTC. This codes for CASSSGQEINYGYTF. Based on the CDR3 plus reference TRBV5-4 and TRBJ1-2, the full variable domain is ETGVTQSPTHLIKTRGQQVTLRCSSQSGHNTVSWYQQALGQGPQFIFQYYREEENGRGNFPPRFSGLQFPNYSSELNVNALELDDSALYLCASSSGQEINYGYTFGSGTRLTVV.

The V and J genes are TRBV29-1 and TRBJ2-3; D possibly corresponds to TRBD2 (5 bases). The CDR3 covers 13 residues. Between the trimmed V and J ends, which lost 6 bases and 4 bases, there was a span of 14 bases. The germline V gene has CDR1 SQVTM and CDR2 ANQGSEA. The CDR3 loop is CSVSSLRADTQYF. In DNA, the CDR3 is TGCAGCGTCTCTAGCTTGAGGGCAGATACGCAGTATTTT.

The chain carries TRBV7-9 and TRBJ2-1; 13 positions match TRBD2. The trim removed 5 bases at V and 6 bases at J, leaving 4 bases unmatched. In germline, CDR1 is SEHNR, CDR2 FQNEAQ (reference sequence). The CDR3 extends over 15 amino acids. The chain's CDR3 is CASSHGLAGVNEQFF. CDR3 in DNA: TGTGCCAGCAGCCACGGACTAGCGGGGGTCAATGAGCAGTTCTTC.

In this sample, this clonotype turned up a few times. The V gene is TRBV12-3 or TRBV12-4, the J gene TRBJ2-7; D is ambiguous. Trimming removed 1 base from V and 2 bases from J, with 12 bases in between. The length of the CDR3 is 15 residues. CDR3 amino acids: CASSLDSYLPYEQYF. The CDR3 DNA reads as TGTGCCAGCAGTTTAGACAGTTATCTTCCCTACGAGCAGTACTTC.